The clone carrying this T cell receptor beta chain was detected only a few times. As yet, its antigen is unknown. The germline V gene encodes CDR1 ENHRY and CDR2 SYGVKD. The CDR3 is 13 residues long. The J segment lost 6 bases and the V segment lost 10 bases, leaving 4 bases of the junction unmatched. TCRdb ran MiXCR on the RT-PCR reads and lists one entry per CDR3 protein. The sample has about 530,000 distinct CDR3 sequences, 10% to 15% seen once. This specimen comes from a study of response to subunit inactivated influenza vaccine. Study conclusions and caveats: Only a handful of new T cells, the authors suggested, are recruited with each seasonal influenza vaccination.

The sequence was collected from a man aged 45-65 years who received an inactivated influenza vaccine. This rearrangement joins TRBV10-3 to TRBJ2-1; TRBD2 matches 12 bases. The source was PBMCs from blood, collected on the day of vaccination. This CDR3 reads CATLAGGGNEQFF. The CDR3 bases are TGTGCCACCCTAGCGGGGGGGGGCAATGAGCAGTTCTTC.